A single T cell receptor beta chain is shown here with its context. The data were taken from a study of blood T cell repertoires in COVID-19. The Seattle patients, enrolled during active infection, were followed longitudinally. This CDR3 spans 14 amino acids. Germline V lookup: CDR1 MNHEY, CDR2 SVGEGT. The ends were cut back, 1 base at V and 4 bases at J, with 8 bases in the middle. This table comes from immunoSEQ multiplex PCR, and its TCRdb copy is limited to in-frame clones, with some not included. Of 300,000 to 400,000 clones in the sample, roughly 87% were seen once. The chain couples TRBV6-2 or TRBV6-3 to TRBJ2-1, with D possibly being TRBD2 (5 bases). This receptor was obtained from a man aged 25-45 years with COVID-19, enrolled during active disease. The material sequenced was peripheral blood. As DNA, the CDR3 is TGTGCCAGCAGTTACTATGGACTTTACAATGAGCAGTTCTTC. It codes for CASSYYGLYNEQFF.